Sequencing of this TCR beta chain was carried out in a study of blood T cells in healthy people across ages (dated by TCRdb to the mid-2010s). Regarding the study in general: Template switching captured roughly one uniquely barcoded TCR beta cDNA molecule per two T cells in model experiments. Age-related changes in TCR beta repertoire diversity were measured in the study by deep sequencing normalized with unique cDNA molecular identifiers. Donors were grouped into four age groups: young (average approximately 15 years), middle-aged (over 35), aged (approximately 58) and long-lived (around 80). To avoid experimental bias, donors of different ages were distributed randomly across sequencing lanes. For two donors (one aged 18 to 30 and one aged 80 or older), the study analyzed two additional independent replicas of 1 million unique cDNA reads from the same blood draw. Paper-wide results and their limitations: A strong correlation was found between observed TCR beta diversity and the percentage of naive T cells measured by flow cytometry. Because profiling used bulk unsorted PBMCs, naive and antigen-experienced compartments could not be compared conclusively. Because the CMV infection status of the donors was unknown, age-related changes in expanded clonotypes may potentially have been confounded. Estimates of total diversity based on one million sequenced T cells were regarded as lower bounds and as underestimates. Compared with the aged group, the long-lived group had more naive CD4+ T cells, fewer expanded clones and increased TCR diversity, suggesting age selection. Observed TCR beta diversity per million T cells fell roughly linearly with age, and a significant reduction was already apparent by age roughly 41.

The donors were some 39 Caucasian individuals from Russia, aged about 6 to 95 years, who were systemically healthy. Each donor gave approximately 9.4 milliliters of peripheral blood, drawn into EDTA-treated Vacutainer tubes. Ficoll-Paque density-gradient centrifugation was used to isolate PBMCs, with at least 6 million obtained per sample. Trizol reagent was used to extract total RNA from PBMCs, with at least 6 micrograms per sample. Naive CD45RAhigh/CD27high T cell percentages were measured by flow cytometry on a PBMC aliquot from every donor. Libraries were constructed by 5' RACE. The sequencer was an Illumina HiSeq 2500. A second PCR of roughly 7 to 11 cycles was run with a J-beta primer mix and a sample-barcoded 5' primer. A template-switch 5' adaptor carrying 12 random nucleotides introduced a unique molecular identifier onto each TCR beta cDNA molecule. Each sample yielded at least 3 million CDR3-containing paired-end reads. All of the RNA was converted into first-strand cDNA using the Mint cDNA synthesis kit, with a TRBC-specific oligonucleotide serving as the primer. Following uracil-DNA glycosylase treatment, a first 18-cycle PCR with universal primers M1SS and BC2_uni_R was performed on all cDNA. On the study's bioinformatics: For normalization, 1 million high-quality reads, each with a distinct molecular identifier, were randomly selected from each sample. Instead of being binned into consensus sequences, reads that shared molecular identifiers were thrown out. MiTCR, with a Q25 quality threshold and the strictest error-elimination algorithm, was used for CDR3 identification, clonotype clustering and error correction. A nonparametric unseen species model with Euler transformation was used to estimate lower-bound total TCR beta diversity. The public reads were reanalyzed by TCRdb: fastp trimming at Q25, MiXCR alignment, in-frame beta chains only. Under each unique CDR3 protein, matching rows form one entry showing the most common genes and DNA. It is TCRdb's table, rather than the study itself, that gives the V and J calls and clone size. For this sample there are approximately 1,000,000 distinct CDR3 sequences; 35% to 40% appear just once. The top ten constitute about an eighth of the sample.

Of note for this clonotype: Its cognate antigen has yet to be identified. Nothing much larger sits one base from this clone, and base qualities are not available.

The CDR3 covers 18 residues, taking in both the cysteine and the phenylalanine. Only CDR3 DNA is held: 54 bases, read in frame from base 1. V drops 1 base and J drops 2 bases, leaving 19 bases in between. Per the germline V gene, LGHNA is the CDR1 and YSLEER is the CDR2. Input material: blood. The origin of this receptor is a man aged 18 to 29 in good health. Recombination connected TRBV4-3 to TRBJ2-3; a confident D gene designation cannot be given. The encoded CDR3 is CASSQGGGDPYNTDTQYF. The nucleotides are TGCGCCAGCAGCCAAGGTGGTGGCGATCCATATAACACAGATACGCAGTATTTT.